This T cell receptor (beta chain) derives from a study of control samples from healthy donors and cancer patients. The protocol was immunoSEQ multiplex PCR, while the TCRdb copy is restricted to in-frame clones and leaves out a portion. The top ten clones hold approximately 2.1% of a sample with about 89,000 clones, more than 75% of them seen once. This clone ranks as medium-sized. Trimming cost V 0 bases and J 8 bases, with 13 bases left between them. The CDR3 runs 14 residues. Germline CDR1 reads MNHEY; CDR2 reads SVGAGI. The source material was blood. J is TRBJ1-2 and V is TRBV6-5, with a possible D match to TRBD1 (5 bases). The sequence derives from a woman in her forties in good health. CDR3 coding DNA: TGTGCCAGCAGTTACTCCGGGACGGCTATGGGCTACACCTTC. Translating gives CASSYSGTAMGYTF.